The present T cell receptor (beta chain) was sequenced within a study of blood T cell repertoires in COVID-19. Across the study: Sites in the United States, Italy and Spain provided acute and convalescent COVID-19 samples.

Sequencing used immunoSEQ multiplex PCR; TCRdb keeps in-frame clones, though not all of them. The sample lists more than 200,000 clones; roughly 88% were seen once. The CDR3 is 15 amino acids. V lost 0 bases to trimming and J lost 4 bases, with 12 bases between them. The V gene's germline CDR1 is SGHAT and CDR2 FQNNGV. This TCR derives from a woman aged 25-40 years who had been exposed to COVID-19. This chain links TRBV11-2 with TRBJ1-2; unclear D gene. The sample taken for sequencing was PBMCs or T cells enriched from blood (not recorded which). The CDR3 DNA sequence: TGTGCCAGCAGCTTAGATCCCGGGGTTGCCTATGGCTACACCTTC. It specifies CASSLDPGVAYGYTF.